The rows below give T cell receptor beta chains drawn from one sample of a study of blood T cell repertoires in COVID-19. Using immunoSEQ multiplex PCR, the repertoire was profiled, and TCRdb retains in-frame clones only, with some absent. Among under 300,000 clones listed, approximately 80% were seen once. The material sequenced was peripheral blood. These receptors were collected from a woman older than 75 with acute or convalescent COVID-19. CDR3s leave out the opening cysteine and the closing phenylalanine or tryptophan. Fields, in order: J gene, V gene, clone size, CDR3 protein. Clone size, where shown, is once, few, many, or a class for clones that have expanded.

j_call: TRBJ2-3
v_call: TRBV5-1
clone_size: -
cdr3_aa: ASKPTGGTDTQY

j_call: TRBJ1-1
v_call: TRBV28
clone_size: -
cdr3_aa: ASIPQGGNTEAF

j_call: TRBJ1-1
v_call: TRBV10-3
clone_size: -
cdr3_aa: AIRAGRNTEAF

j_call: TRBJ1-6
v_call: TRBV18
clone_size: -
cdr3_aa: ASSPLGAPNSPLH

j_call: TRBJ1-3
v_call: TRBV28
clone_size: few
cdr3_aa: ATRRGSSGNTIY

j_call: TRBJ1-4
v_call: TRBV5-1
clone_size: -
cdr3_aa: ASSLGPSGTGREKLF

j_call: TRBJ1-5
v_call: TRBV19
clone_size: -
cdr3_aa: ASSEGQGEYYPYLGNQPQH

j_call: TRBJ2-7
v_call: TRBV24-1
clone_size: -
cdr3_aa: ATSAAGPYEQY

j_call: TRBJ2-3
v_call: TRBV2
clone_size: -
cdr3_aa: ASSPRGLGTDTQY

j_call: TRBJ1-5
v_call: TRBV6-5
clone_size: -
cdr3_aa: ASSQDRDNGQPQH

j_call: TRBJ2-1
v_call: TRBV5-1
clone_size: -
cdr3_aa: ASSSQGFGEQF

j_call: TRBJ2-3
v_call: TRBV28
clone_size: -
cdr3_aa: ASSPRGLVSYTQY

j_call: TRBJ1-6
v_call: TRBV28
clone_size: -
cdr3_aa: ASSLTDGTGGFPLH

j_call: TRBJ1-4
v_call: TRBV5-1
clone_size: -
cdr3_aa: ASSPRQNEKLF

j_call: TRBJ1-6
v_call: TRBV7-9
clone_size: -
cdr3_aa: ASSPRGLGNNSPLH

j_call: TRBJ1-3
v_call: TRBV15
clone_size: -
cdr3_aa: ATQSGGSSGNTIY

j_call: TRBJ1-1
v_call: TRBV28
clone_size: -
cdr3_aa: ASSEDRGHWNTEAF

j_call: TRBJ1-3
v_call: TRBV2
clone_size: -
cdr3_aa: ASSERQGSGNTIY

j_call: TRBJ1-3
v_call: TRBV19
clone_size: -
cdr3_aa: ASSTTGGSGNTIY

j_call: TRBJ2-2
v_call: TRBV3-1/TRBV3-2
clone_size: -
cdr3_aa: ASSQRQNTGELF

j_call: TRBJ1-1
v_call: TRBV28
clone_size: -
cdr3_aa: ASSLVRDEAF

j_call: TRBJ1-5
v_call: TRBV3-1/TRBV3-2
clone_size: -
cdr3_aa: ASSQGVGGRSNQPQH

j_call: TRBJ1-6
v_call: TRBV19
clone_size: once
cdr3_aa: ASSMEQGNSPLH

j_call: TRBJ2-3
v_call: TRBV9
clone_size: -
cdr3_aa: ASTWGGSSTDTQY

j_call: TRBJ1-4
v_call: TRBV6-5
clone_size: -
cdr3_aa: ASSYQGGEKLF

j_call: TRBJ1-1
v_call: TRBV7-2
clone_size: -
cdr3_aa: ASSLQGHTEAF

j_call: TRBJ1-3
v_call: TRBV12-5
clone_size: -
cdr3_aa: ASGTLLGGTSGNTIY

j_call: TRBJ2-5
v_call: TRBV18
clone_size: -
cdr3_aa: ASSPLSQGQETQY

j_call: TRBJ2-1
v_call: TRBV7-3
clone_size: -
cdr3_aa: ASSLDPGLGSYNEQF

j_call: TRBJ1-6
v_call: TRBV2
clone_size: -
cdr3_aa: ASSEPGFH

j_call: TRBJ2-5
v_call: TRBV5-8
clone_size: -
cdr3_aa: ASSFLRSPGTQY

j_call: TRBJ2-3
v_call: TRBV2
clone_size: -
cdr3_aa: ASSESTLGDTQY

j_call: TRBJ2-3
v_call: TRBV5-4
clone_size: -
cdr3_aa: ASSLAVHTDTQY

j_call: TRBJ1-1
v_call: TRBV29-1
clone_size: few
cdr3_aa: SALVYRNTEAF

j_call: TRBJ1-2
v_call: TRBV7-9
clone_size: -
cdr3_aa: ASSLAGTGDGYGYT

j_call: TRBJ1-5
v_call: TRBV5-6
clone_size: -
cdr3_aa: ASSFGRETQPQH

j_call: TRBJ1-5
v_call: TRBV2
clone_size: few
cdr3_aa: ASSEGQGFRQPQH

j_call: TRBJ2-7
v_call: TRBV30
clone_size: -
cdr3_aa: AWSGRGEQY

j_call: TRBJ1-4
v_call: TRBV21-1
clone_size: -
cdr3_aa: ASSKGGQPATNEKLF

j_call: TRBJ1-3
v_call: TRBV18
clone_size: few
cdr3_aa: ASSPVSSGNTIY

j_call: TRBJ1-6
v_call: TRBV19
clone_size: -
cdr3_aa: ASSTYRGSNSPLH

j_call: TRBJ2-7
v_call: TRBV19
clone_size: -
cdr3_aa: ASSIAGGSYEQY

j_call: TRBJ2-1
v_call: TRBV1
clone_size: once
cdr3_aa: TSSALPRLAGTREQF

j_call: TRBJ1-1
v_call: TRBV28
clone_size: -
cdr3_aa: ASRQGPSAAEAF

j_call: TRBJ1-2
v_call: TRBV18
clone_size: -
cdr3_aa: ASSPIGQGNGYT

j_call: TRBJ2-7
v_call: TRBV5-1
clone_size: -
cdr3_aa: ASSLPGGHDEQY

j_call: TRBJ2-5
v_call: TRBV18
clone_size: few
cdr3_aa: ASSPGLQETQY

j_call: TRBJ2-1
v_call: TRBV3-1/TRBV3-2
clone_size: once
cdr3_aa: ASSPRQNEQF

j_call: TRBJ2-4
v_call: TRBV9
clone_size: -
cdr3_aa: ASSVTGGEGTKNIQY

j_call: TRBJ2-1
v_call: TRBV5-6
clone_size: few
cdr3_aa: ASSGGTGAYNEQF

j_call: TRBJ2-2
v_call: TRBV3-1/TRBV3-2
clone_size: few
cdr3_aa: ASSLRRVGTGELF

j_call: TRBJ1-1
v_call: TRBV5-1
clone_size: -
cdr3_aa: ASRLQGTGNTEAF

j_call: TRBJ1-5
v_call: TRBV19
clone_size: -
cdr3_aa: ASSTYYSNQPQH

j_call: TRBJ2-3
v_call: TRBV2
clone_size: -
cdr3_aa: ASSAASGGAGTDTQY

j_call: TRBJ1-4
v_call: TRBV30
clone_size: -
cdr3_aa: AWTKRSTNEKLF

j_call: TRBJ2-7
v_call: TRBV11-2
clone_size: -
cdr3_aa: ASSRTVLYEQY

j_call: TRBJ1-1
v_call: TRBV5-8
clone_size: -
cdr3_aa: ASSFPGDVTEAF

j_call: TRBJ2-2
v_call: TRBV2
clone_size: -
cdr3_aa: ASRRGTSGGVVNTGELF

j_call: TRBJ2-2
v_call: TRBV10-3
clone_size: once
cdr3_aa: AISESKGDAGELF